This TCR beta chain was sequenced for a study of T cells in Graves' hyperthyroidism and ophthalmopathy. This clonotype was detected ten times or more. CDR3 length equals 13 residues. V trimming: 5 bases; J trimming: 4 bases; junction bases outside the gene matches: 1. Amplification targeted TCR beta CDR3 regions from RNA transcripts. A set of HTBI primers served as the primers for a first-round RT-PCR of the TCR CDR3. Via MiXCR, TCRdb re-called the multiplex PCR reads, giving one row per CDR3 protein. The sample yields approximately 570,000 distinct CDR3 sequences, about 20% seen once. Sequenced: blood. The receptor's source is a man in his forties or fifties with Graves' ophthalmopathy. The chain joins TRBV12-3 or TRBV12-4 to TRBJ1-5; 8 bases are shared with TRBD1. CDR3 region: CASSRDRNQPQHF. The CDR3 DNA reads TGTGCCAGCAGTCGGGACAGGAATCAGCCCCAGCATTTT.